This note documents a single T cell receptor (beta chain) sequence. The germline V gene encodes CDR1 SGHRS and CDR2 YFSETQ. V was trimmed by 1 base and J by 6 bases, leaving 10 bases between them. CDR3 length: 13 amino acids. The sample comes from a study of blood T cell repertoires in COVID-19. On the study more broadly: The United States, Italy and Spain provided the acute and convalescent COVID-19 samples.

The repertoire was sequenced with immunoSEQ multiplex PCR; TCRdb's copy has only in-frame clones and lacks some. In the table there are about 190,000 clones, approximately 78% of which are singletons. The sample comprised peripheral blood. J is TRBJ1-2 and V is TRBV5-1; D unresolved. This receptor was obtained from a woman aged 80 or over with active or convalescent COVID-19. Written as DNA, the CDR3 is TGCGCCAGCAGCTTGTCGGGAGAGCATGGCTACACCTTC. Translation gives CASSLSGEHGYTF.